This TCR beta chain was observed in a study of radiotherapy plus CTLA-4 blockade in lung cancer. Notes on the study in general: There was expansion of tumor-derived TCR clones in blood after radiotherapy plus ipilimumab.

Focal radiation and CTLA-4 blockade (ipilimumab) were tested in chemo-refractory metastatic non-small-cell lung cancer patients. This clone was observed a few times. The target antigen is unknown. Measured with immunoSEQ multiplex PCR; TCRdb has only the in-frame clones, and not every one. The sample lists approximately 45,000 clones, 50% to 70% occurring once. Sequencing was performed on peripheral blood, taken from a patient treated with radiotherapy plus ipilimumab. This receptor was identified in a human donor with non-small cell lung cancer who had a partial response to radiotherapy plus ipilimumab.

In DNA, the CDR3 is TGTGCCACCCAAACCCTCCAGGGGGAACTAGCGGTCTACGAGCAGTACTTC. It yields the protein CATQTLQGELAVYEQYF. The chain recombines TRBV5-8 with TRBJ2-7; a weak D match, TRBD2 (8 bases). The germline CDR1 and CDR2 sequences are SGHTS and YDEGEE. CDR3 size: 17 residues. V dropped 9 bases and J dropped 3 bases, with 28 bases sitting between them. Complete variable domain (other parts from reference TRBV5-8 and TRBJ2-7): EAGVTQSPTHLIKTRGQQATLRCSPISGHTSVYWYQQALGLGLQFLLWYDEGEERNRGNFPPRFSGRQFPNYSSELNVNALELEDSALYLCATQTLQGELAVYEQYFGPGTRLTVT.